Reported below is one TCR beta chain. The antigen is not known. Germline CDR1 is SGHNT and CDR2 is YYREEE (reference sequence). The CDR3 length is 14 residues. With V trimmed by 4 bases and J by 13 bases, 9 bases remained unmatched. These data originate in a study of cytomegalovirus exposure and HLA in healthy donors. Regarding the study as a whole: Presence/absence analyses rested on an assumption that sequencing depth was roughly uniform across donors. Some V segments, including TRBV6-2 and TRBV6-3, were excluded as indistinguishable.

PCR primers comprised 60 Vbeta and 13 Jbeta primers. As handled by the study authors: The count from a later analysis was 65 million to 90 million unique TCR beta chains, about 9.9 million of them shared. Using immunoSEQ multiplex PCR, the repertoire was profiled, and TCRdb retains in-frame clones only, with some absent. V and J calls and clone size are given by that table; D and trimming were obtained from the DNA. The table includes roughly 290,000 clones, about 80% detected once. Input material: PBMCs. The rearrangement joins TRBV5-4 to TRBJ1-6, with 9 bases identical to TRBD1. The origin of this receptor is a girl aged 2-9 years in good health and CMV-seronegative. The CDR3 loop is CASSARTGDGPLHF. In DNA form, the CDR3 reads TGTGCCAGCAGCGCCCGGACAGGGGATGGGCCCCTCCACTTT.